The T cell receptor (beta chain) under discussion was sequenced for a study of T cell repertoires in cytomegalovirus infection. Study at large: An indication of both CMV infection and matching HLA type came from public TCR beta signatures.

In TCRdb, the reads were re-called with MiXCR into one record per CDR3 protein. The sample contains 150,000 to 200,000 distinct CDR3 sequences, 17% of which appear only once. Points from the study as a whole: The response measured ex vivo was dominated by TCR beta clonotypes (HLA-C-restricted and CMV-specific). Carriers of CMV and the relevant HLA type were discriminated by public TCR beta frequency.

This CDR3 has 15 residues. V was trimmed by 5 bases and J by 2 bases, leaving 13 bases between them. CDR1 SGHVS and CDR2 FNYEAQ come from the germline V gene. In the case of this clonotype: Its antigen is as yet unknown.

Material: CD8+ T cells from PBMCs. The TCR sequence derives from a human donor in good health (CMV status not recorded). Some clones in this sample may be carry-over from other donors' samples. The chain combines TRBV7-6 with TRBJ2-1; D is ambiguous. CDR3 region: CASSVYSKAYNEQFF. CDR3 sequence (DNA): TGTGCCAGCAGCGTTTATAGTAAGGCCTACAATGAGCAGTTCTTC.